This is a list of T cell receptor beta chains from one sample in a study of cytomegalovirus exposure and HLA in healthy donors. Profiling relied on immunoSEQ multiplex PCR, and the TCRdb table lists in-frame clones only, not all of them. The data contain about 120,000 clones, 77% of them singletons. The sample consisted of PBMCs. These receptors were obtained from a middle-aged man in good health and CMV-seropositive. Each CDR3 is given with its conserved first and last residue. Each record gives: J gene, D gene, clone size, V gene, CDR3 DNA, CDR3 protein. A D gene is named only where the DNA matches it firmly. Rows give clone size only sometimes, using once, few, many, or a class for an expanded clone.

J gene: TRBJ2-1
D gene: TRBD1
clone size: NA
V gene: TRBV14
CDR3 DNA: TGTGCCAGCAGCCACACCGGGACAGGGAATACCTACAATGAGCAGTTCTTC
CDR3 protein: CASSHTGTGNTYNEQFF

J gene: TRBJ2-5
D gene: TRBD2
clone size: NA
V gene: TRBV6-6
CDR3 DNA: TGTGCCAGCAGTACCGGGACTAGCGGTAAAGAGACCCAGTACTTC
CDR3 protein: CASSTGTSGKETQYF

J gene: TRBJ2-7
D gene: NA
clone size: few
V gene: TRBV5-1
CDR3 DNA: TGCGCCAGCAGCCCCTCGCCAGGGGACGAGCAGTACTTC
CDR3 protein: CASSPSPGDEQYF

J gene: TRBJ1-6
D gene: NA
clone size: NA
V gene: TRBV9
CDR3 DNA: TGTGCCAGCAGCTCCTCGACATTTGGCCCCCTCCACTTT
CDR3 protein: CASSSSTFGPLHF

J gene: TRBJ2-7
D gene: NA
clone size: few
V gene: TRBV7-2
CDR3 DNA: TGTGCCAGCAGCTGGACTATCCCCCGCCCCCCCTACGAGCAGTACTTC
CDR3 protein: CASSWTIPRPPYEQYF

J gene: TRBJ2-5
D gene: NA
clone size: NA
V gene: TRBV6-5
CDR3 DNA: TGTGCCAGCCACGGAGCCCTGTACCAAGAGACCCAGTACTTC
CDR3 protein: CASHGALYQETQYF

J gene: TRBJ1-6
D gene: NA
clone size: NA
V gene: TRBV6-5
CDR3 DNA: TGTGCCAGCAGACAGACCCGGACAGAAGTAACACCCCTCCACTTT
CDR3 protein: CASRQTRTEVTPLHF

J gene: TRBJ2-7
D gene: NA
clone size: once
V gene: TRBV30
CDR3 DNA: TGTGCCTGGAGTGGGTTCGGCGAGCAGTACTTC
CDR3 protein: CAWSGFGEQYF

J gene: TRBJ1-2
D gene: NA
clone size: few
V gene: TRBV4-1
CDR3 DNA: TGCGCCAGCAGCCAAGATCGCAGGGCGGACTATGGCTACACCTTC
CDR3 protein: CASSQDRRADYGYTF

J gene: TRBJ2-7
D gene: TRBD1
clone size: NA
V gene: TRBV7-6
CDR3 DNA: TGTGCCAGCAGCTTAGGGACAGGGTATAGCGAGCAGTACTTC
CDR3 protein: CASSLGTGYSEQYF

J gene: TRBJ2-1
D gene: TRBD1
clone size: NA
V gene: TRBV5-6
CDR3 DNA: TGTGCCAGTAGCTTGGCCGGTGGTATGTGGGACAGGCCCGGGCATGAGCAGTTCTTC
CDR3 protein: CASSLAGGMWDRPGHEQFF

J gene: TRBJ1-2
D gene: TRBD1
clone size: once
V gene: TRBV13
CDR3 DNA: TGTGCCAGCAGCTTAGGGCCGGGACAGGCGCACGGCTACACCTTC
CDR3 protein: CASSLGPGQAHGYTF

J gene: TRBJ2-5
D gene: NA
clone size: few
V gene: TRBV28
CDR3 DNA: TGTGCCAGCAGTTTTGCGTCGCAGGGTGAGACCCAGTACTTC
CDR3 protein: CASSFASQGETQYF

J gene: TRBJ1-6
D gene: NA
clone size: NA
V gene: TRBV5-6
CDR3 DNA: TGTGCCAGCAGCTTGATGTCCGGGTTTTTAGGCTCCTATAATTCACCCCTCCACTTT
CDR3 protein: CASSLMSGFLGSYNSPLHF

J gene: TRBJ2-1
D gene: TRBD2
clone size: NA
V gene: TRBV7-2
CDR3 DNA: TGTGCCAGCAGCCGGACTAGCGGGGCTTACTCCTACAATGAGCAGTTCTTC
CDR3 protein: CASSRTSGAYSYNEQFF

J gene: TRBJ2-7
D gene: TRBD1
clone size: NA
V gene: TRBV7-3
CDR3 DNA: TGTTCCAGCAGCTTCCCGGTGGATGAGCCGGGACAGGGTCTGCACGAGCAGTACTTC
CDR3 protein: CSSSFPVDEPGQGLHEQYF

J gene: TRBJ2-3
D gene: NA
clone size: NA
V gene: TRBV30
CDR3 DNA: TGTGCCTGGAGTGTACTGGGCGGGTTTACAGATACGCAGTATTTT
CDR3 protein: CAWSVLGGFTDTQYF

J gene: TRBJ1-2
D gene: TRBD1
clone size: NA
V gene: TRBV7-2
CDR3 DNA: TGTGCCAGCAGCTTAGTCCTCGACAGGGCAGGTGGCTACACCTTC
CDR3 protein: CASSLVLDRAGGYTF

J gene: TRBJ2-7
D gene: NA
clone size: NA
V gene: TRBV15
CDR3 DNA: TGTGCCACCAGCAGAGAGCGACAGTTGGCTTACGAGCAGTACTTC
CDR3 protein: CATSRERQLAYEQYF

J gene: TRBJ2-1
D gene: NA
clone size: NA
V gene: TRBV7-6
CDR3 DNA: TGTGCCAGTGGGAAGGGGGGGTTCTCCTACAATGAGCAGTTCTTC
CDR3 protein: CASGKGGFSYNEQFF

J gene: TRBJ2-4
D gene: TRBD2
clone size: NA
V gene: TRBV30
CDR3 DNA: TGTGCCTGGAGTAAACTAGCGGGGGGAAACAGTCAGTACTTC
CDR3 protein: CAWSKLAGGNSQYF

J gene: TRBJ1-5
D gene: NA
clone size: NA
V gene: TRBV5-1
CDR3 DNA: TGCGCCAGCAGATCTCAGATCGGGGGGGCCACAACCCGCACGAGGAGCAATCAGCCCCAGCATTTT
CDR3 protein: CASRSQIGGATTRTRSNQPQHF

J gene: TRBJ1-2
D gene: TRBD1
clone size: NA
V gene: TRBV7-2
CDR3 DNA: TGTGCCAGCAGCCCGGGACAGCAAGCAGGGGGCTACACCTTC
CDR3 protein: CASSPGQQAGGYTF

J gene: TRBJ2-7
D gene: NA
clone size: NA
V gene: TRBV11-2
CDR3 DNA: TGTGCCAGCAGCCTCCGGAGGGCGAGCTCCTACGAGCAGTACTTC
CDR3 protein: CASSLRRASSYEQYF

J gene: TRBJ2-7
D gene: NA
clone size: NA
V gene: TRBV28
CDR3 DNA: TGTGCCAGCAGTTTATCAGACTCCTACGAGCAGTACTTC
CDR3 protein: CASSLSDSYEQYF

J gene: TRBJ2-2
D gene: TRBD1
clone size: NA
V gene: TRBV4-1
CDR3 DNA: TGCGCCAGCAGCCGCCAGTTCGGGACAGGGTACACCGGGGAGCTGTTTTTT
CDR3 protein: CASSRQFGTGYTGELFF

J gene: TRBJ2-7
D gene: NA
clone size: NA
V gene: TRBV7-2
CDR3 DNA: TGTGCCAGCAGCTCCGTCGCGGGGGCCACTTACGAGCAGTACTTC
CDR3 protein: CASSSVAGATYEQYF

J gene: TRBJ1-4
D gene: NA
clone size: NA
V gene: TRBV30
CDR3 DNA: TGTGCCTGGAGGCAGGGTATTCGAGAAAAACTGTTTTTT
CDR3 protein: CAWRQGIREKLFF

J gene: TRBJ1-1
D gene: NA
clone size: NA
V gene: TRBV2
CDR3 DNA: TGTGCCAGCAGGTCCGCGGAGGACACTGAAGCTTTCTTT
CDR3 protein: CASRSAEDTEAFF

J gene: TRBJ2-7
D gene: TRBD1
clone size: NA
V gene: TRBV11-2
CDR3 DNA: TGTGCCAGCAGCTTAGTACAGGGGCGTTCCTACGAGCAGTACTTC
CDR3 protein: CASSLVQGRSYEQYF

J gene: TRBJ2-3
D gene: TRBD2
clone size: few
V gene: TRBV28
CDR3 DNA: TGTGCCAGCATTCCCGGGACTAGCGGGGGAGATACGCAGTATTTT
CDR3 protein: CASIPGTSGGDTQYF

J gene: TRBJ1-2
D gene: NA
clone size: NA
V gene: TRBV11-3
CDR3 DNA: TGTGCCAGCAGCTTAGACCAGACAGGCCATGGCTACACCTTC
CDR3 protein: CASSLDQTGHGYTF

J gene: TRBJ2-2
D gene: TRBD1
clone size: NA
V gene: TRBV4-3
CDR3 DNA: TGCGCCAGCAGCCAAGCGGTTTCCCAGGGGGTCCCCGGGGAGCTGTTTTTT
CDR3 protein: CASSQAVSQGVPGELFF

J gene: TRBJ1-6
D gene: NA
clone size: NA
V gene: TRBV25-1
CDR3 DNA: TGTGCCAGCAGTGAAGTGGGCACAGGGAGAGATTCACCCCTCCACTTT
CDR3 protein: CASSEVGTGRDSPLHF

J gene: TRBJ1-2
D gene: TRBD1
clone size: many
V gene: TRBV7-9
CDR3 DNA: TGTGCCAGCAGCTTAGAGGTGGACAGGGGGTATGGCTACACCTTC
CDR3 protein: CASSLEVDRGYGYTF

J gene: TRBJ2-3
D gene: TRBD1
clone size: once
V gene: TRBV9
CDR3 DNA: TGTGCCAGCAGCGTAGGGGACAGAAACACAGATACGCAGTATTTT
CDR3 protein: CASSVGDRNTDTQYF

J gene: TRBJ1-4
D gene: TRBD1
clone size: NA
V gene: TRBV11-2
CDR3 DNA: TGTGCCAGCAGCTTAGAAGGGACAGGGGAGGGAGTCACTAATGAAAAACTGTTTTTT
CDR3 protein: CASSLEGTGEGVTNEKLFF

J gene: TRBJ2-1
D gene: NA
clone size: NA
V gene: TRBV28
CDR3 DNA: TGTGCCAGCAGTTTAAGGGTTGAGGGGACAAGGTACAATGAGCAGTTCTTC
CDR3 protein: CASSLRVEGTRYNEQFF

J gene: TRBJ2-7
D gene: NA
clone size: once
V gene: TRBV7-2
CDR3 DNA: TGTGCCAGCAGCTTAGTCTCCTACGGGCAGTACTTC
CDR3 protein: CASSLVSYGQYF

J gene: TRBJ2-5
D gene: NA
clone size: NA
V gene: TRBV11-2
CDR3 DNA: TGTGCCAGCAGGGGATGGGGCCTGAGAGAGACCCAGTACTTC
CDR3 protein: CASRGWGLRETQYF

J gene: TRBJ2-7
D gene: TRBD2
clone size: few
V gene: TRBV12-5
CDR3 DNA: TGTGCTAGTGGTTTCGGGGGGACGGGCAGCTCCTACGAGCAGTACTTC
CDR3 protein: CASGFGGTGSSYEQYF

J gene: TRBJ1-1
D gene: NA
clone size: NA
V gene: TRBV11-2
CDR3 DNA: TGTGCCAGCAGAGCCGTCACAGGGAACACTGAAGCTTTCTTT
CDR3 protein: CASRAVTGNTEAFF

J gene: TRBJ2-7
D gene: TRBD2
clone size: NA
V gene: TRBV7-2
CDR3 DNA: TGTGCCAGCAGCTCCCGGACTAGCGGGGCGAGATACGAGCAGTACTTC
CDR3 protein: CASSSRTSGARYEQYF

J gene: TRBJ1-5
D gene: NA
clone size: NA
V gene: TRBV2
CDR3 DNA: TGTGCCAGCAGGGCACAGGGTGGGGGCAATCAGCCCCAGCATTTT
CDR3 protein: CASRAQGGGNQPQHF

J gene: TRBJ1-2
D gene: NA
clone size: few
V gene: TRBV4-3
CDR3 DNA: TGCGCCAGCAGCCAAGATCTCGACCAGGCGGGCTACACCTTC
CDR3 protein: CASSQDLDQAGYTF

J gene: TRBJ2-5
D gene: TRBD1
clone size: NA
V gene: TRBV5-1
CDR3 DNA: TGCGCCAGCAGCTTGCAATCCCAGGGGGCCCTCCGGCAGCGAGAGACCCAGTACTTC
CDR3 protein: CASSLQSQGALRQRETQYF

J gene: TRBJ1-1
D gene: NA
clone size: NA
V gene: TRBV7-9
CDR3 DNA: TGTGCCAGCAGCTCCCCAAGAGGGAACAACACTGAAGCTTTCTTT
CDR3 protein: CASSSPRGNNTEAFF

J gene: TRBJ2-3
D gene: NA
clone size: once
V gene: TRBV18
CDR3 DNA: TGTGCCAGCTCACCACGAGGGAACCCCCCCACAGATACGCAGTATTTT
CDR3 protein: CASSPRGNPPTDTQYF

J gene: TRBJ2-2
D gene: TRBD2
clone size: few
V gene: TRBV6-6
CDR3 DNA: TGTGCCAGCAGTCCGCTTACTAGCGGGGGATTTTGGGAGCTGTTTTTT
CDR3 protein: CASSPLTSGGFWELFF

J gene: TRBJ2-2
D gene: NA
clone size: NA
V gene: TRBV7-2
CDR3 DNA: TGTGCCAGCAGCCCTCGCCGAGCGAACACCGGGGAGCTGTTTTTT
CDR3 protein: CASSPRRANTGELFF

J gene: TRBJ2-7
D gene: NA
clone size: once
V gene: TRBV28
CDR3 DNA: TGTGCCAGCAGTTTCGGGGTTTTGAGGGCCTACGAGCAGTACTTC
CDR3 protein: CASSFGVLRAYEQYF

J gene: TRBJ2-6
D gene: TRBD2
clone size: NA
V gene: TRBV7-2
CDR3 DNA: TGTGCCAGCACCGGCGGGGGGCGCCATCAGACTTTC
CDR3 protein: CASTGGGRHQTF

J gene: TRBJ1-6
D gene: TRBD1
clone size: NA
V gene: TRBV27
CDR3 DNA: TGTGCCAGCAGTTTCCGACAGGGGGGGGACACCTATAATTCACCCCTCCACTTT
CDR3 protein: CASSFRQGGDTYNSPLHF

J gene: TRBJ2-4
D gene: NA
clone size: NA
V gene: TRBV25-1
CDR3 DNA: TGTGCCAGCAGCACGGTGGTGGAGGGGCGCGGTACCAAAAACAGTCAGTACTTC
CDR3 protein: CASSTVVEGRGTKNSQYF

J gene: TRBJ1-6
D gene: NA
clone size: NA
V gene: TRBV28
CDR3 DNA: TGTGCCAGCAGTAAACGGCAGGGTAGGTCACCCCTCCACTTT
CDR3 protein: CASSKRQGRSPLHF

J gene: TRBJ1-1
D gene: TRBD1
clone size: NA
V gene: TRBV2
CDR3 DNA: TGTGCCAGCAGCGAGACAGGGGGCTACACTGAAGCTTTCTTT
CDR3 protein: CASSETGGYTEAFF

J gene: TRBJ2-6
D gene: NA
clone size: few
V gene: TRBV4-3
CDR3 DNA: TGCGCCAGCAGCAAACGACAGGTGTCTGGGGCCAACGTCCTGACTTTC
CDR3 protein: CASSKRQVSGANVLTF

J gene: TRBJ2-3
D gene: NA
clone size: large
V gene: TRBV4-3
CDR3 DNA: TGCGCCAGCAGCCAACCCTACGGGCCTAGCGGCACAGATACGCAGTATTTT
CDR3 protein: CASSQPYGPSGTDTQYF